The 21 T cell receptor beta chains below were found in one sample sequenced in a study of Graves' ophthalmopathy and Graves' hyperthyroidism. CDR3 regions of TCR beta were amplified from RNA transcripts. HTBI-primed first-round RT-PCR preceded second-round multiplex PCR. One entry per CDR3 protein, called by TCRdb with MiXCR from the multiplex PCR reads. The sample carries some 150,000 distinct CDR3 sequences, roughly 36% recorded once. Sequenced material: peripheral blood. These receptors all come from a man aged 25 to 40 with Graves' ophthalmopathy.

This clonotype was recorded many times. This may stem from a read error, because a much larger clone lies one nucleotide away. V and J are TRBV7-8 and TRBJ1-5, with 8 nucleotides matching TRBD1. Germline CDR1 is SGHVS and CDR2 is FQNEAQ. This CDR3 comprises 15 residues. For the CDR3, the DNA is TGTGCCAGCAGCTTAGCCCGACAGGGGCCTCAGTCCCAGCATTTT. Residues: CASSLARQGPQSQHF. The whole variable domain, remainder taken from reference TRBV7-8 and TRBJ1-5, is GAGVSQSPRYKVAKRGQDVALRCDPISGHVSLFWYQQALGQGPEFLTYFQNEAQLDKSGLPSDRFFAERPEGSVSTLKIQRTQQEDSAVYLCASSLARQGPQSQHFGDGTRLSIL.

V usage is TRBV25-1 and J usage is TRBJ2-7, with 13 nucleotides matching TRBD2. V shed 4 bases, J shed 5 bases, and the junction held 26 bases outside the gene matches. CDR1 and CDR2 from the germline V gene are MGHDK and SYGVNS. The CDR3 consists of 22 residues. The DNA for the CDR3 is TGTGCCAGCAGTGCCGGTTCGAGGACTAGCGGGAGAAGAGATGGCGGACTTGACGAGCAGTACTTC. As protein: CASSAGSRTSGRRDGGLDEQYF.

This clonotype was detected only once. The rearrangement links TRBV16 to TRBJ1-3; the D is unclear. Per germline, CDR1 KGHSY and CDR2 FQNENV. The CDR3 runs 14 residues. Trimming removed 0 bases at V and 4 bases at J, with 7 bases between. CDR3 coding DNA: TGTGCCAGCAGCCAATCAGTTTTCGGAAACACCATATATTTT. Protein: CASSQSVFGNTIYF.

This clonotype was counted many times. V usage is TRBV27 and J usage is TRBJ2-7, with TRBD1 matching over 10 bases. CDR3 length: 14 amino acids. Germline V gene data show CDR1 as MNHEY and CDR2 as SMNVEV (reference sequence). J lost 5 bases, V lost 5 bases, and 6 bases had no gene match. CDR3 residues: CASSPQGQGNEQYF. CDR3 coding DNA: TGTGCCAGCAGTCCACAGGGACAGGGGAACGAGCAGTACTTC.

There are many counts of this clonotype. The chain uses TRBV12-3 or TRBV12-4 and TRBJ2-5; 13 bases map to TRBD2. CDR3 length: 22 amino acids. J was trimmed by 2 bases and V by 4 bases; bases with no gene match: 22. The CDR3 DNA reads as TGTGCCAGCAGTTCAGACCTCCGCCAAGCCCCGGGGACTAGCGGGATACAAGAGACCCAGTACTTC. It codes for CASSSDLRQAPGTSGIQETQYF.

The gene calls are TRBV7-4 and TRBJ2-7; D is uncertain. The CDR3 covers 15 residues. V shed 1 base and J shed 2 bases, with 12 bases lying between them. Germline V gene data show CDR1 as SGHVT and CDR2 as SQSDAQ. The CDR3 nucleotides are TGTGCCAGCAGCTTAGTAGAGGTTAATGCCTACGAGCAGTACTTC. This translates into CASSLVEVNAYEQYF.

This chain links TRBV20-1 with TRBJ2-7, with 8 nucleotides matching TRBD2. The V and J ends lost 3 bases and 3 bases, in that order; junction bases with no gene match: 7. The germline V gene has CDR1 DFQATT and CDR2 SNEGSKA (reference sequence). The CDR3 contains 14 residues. CDR3 sequence (DNA): TGCAGTGCTAGCACGACTAGCGTTATCTACGAGCAGTACTTC. It specifies CSASTTSVIYEQYF.

The table lists this clonotype with many counts. The chain has TRBV28 and TRBJ2-2; D is unclear. The CDR3 runs to 13 residues. Per germline, CDR1 MDHEN and CDR2 SYDVKM. The V gene lost 2 bases and the J gene lost 8 bases, with 9 bases spanning the gap. CDR3 bases: TGTGCCAGCAGTTTACCCACCCAAGGGGAGCTGTTTTTT. This codes for CASSLPTQGELFF.

The V call is TRBV27, the J call TRBJ2-7; possibly TRBD1 for D (6 bases). This CDR3 is 13 amino acids long. Trimming took off 6 bases at V and 4 bases at J, with 13 bases between the two ends. Germline V gene data show CDR1 as MNHEY and CDR2 as SMNVEV (reference sequence). In nucleotides, the CDR3 is TGTGCCAGCAGGGCCGGGACAACGTACGAGCAGTACTTC. It encodes CASRAGTTYEQYF.

This clonotype was observed many times. This chain joins TRBV18 and TRBJ2-5; unclear D gene. The CDR3 runs to 14 residues. Germline CDR1 is KGHSH and CDR2 is LQKENI. V gave up 4 bases and J gave up 3 bases, with 12 bases separating them. DNA of the CDR3: TGTGCCAGCTCACAAAGTGGCCAAGAAGAGACCCAGTACTTC. It yields the protein CASSQSGQEETQYF. Based on the CDR3 plus reference TRBV18 and TRBJ2-5, the full variable domain is NAGVMQNPRHLVRRRGQEARLRCSPMKGHSHVYWYRQLPEEGLKFMVYLQKENIIDESGMPKERFSAEFPKEGPSILRIQQVVRGDSAAYFCASSQSGQEETQYFGPGTRLLVL.

The chain couples TRBV27 to TRBJ1-6; maybe TRBD1 (6 bases). V dropped 5 bases and J dropped 0 bases, with 20 bases sitting between them. The V gene's germline CDR1 is MNHEY and CDR2 SMNVEV (reference sequence). CDR3 size: 19 residues. The CDR3 loop is CASSPRRGVSGSYNSPLHF. The CDR3 bases are TGTGCCAGCAGTCCTAGGAGGGGGGTTTCCGGCTCCTATAATTCACCCCTCCACTTT.

This rearrangement joins TRBV6-5 to TRBJ1-1; TRBD1 aligns across 7 bases. The germline gives CDR1 MNHEY, CDR2 SVGAGI. Unmatched junction bases numbered 5, after V lost 0 bases and J lost 4 bases. This CDR3 comprises 15 residues. CDR3 amino acids: CASSYSQGKRTEAFF. The CDR3 DNA follows: TGTGCCAGCAGTTACTCACAGGGGAAGCGCACTGAAGCTTTCTTT.

The chain employs TRBV12-3 or TRBV12-4 and TRBJ2-7; D uncertain. The CDR3 has 13 residues. V dropped 3 bases and J dropped 3 bases, with 9 bases sitting between them. In nucleotides, the CDR3 is TGTGCCAGCAGTTTGGACCTTTACTACGAGCAGTACTTC. Protein product: CASSLDLYYEQYF.

This clonotype showed up many times. The chain couples TRBV30 to TRBJ2-7, with TRBD1 as a possible D gene (5 bases). Germline CDR1 and CDR2: GTSNPN and SVGIG (reference sequence). The CDR3 has 12 amino acids. Trimming pared 2 bases from V and 2 bases from J, leaving 7 bases between. The CDR3 region is CAWSQGPYEQYF. DNA of the CDR3: TGTGCCTGGAGTCAGGGCCCCTACGAGCAGTACTTC.

This clonotype was picked up many times. V and J are TRBV12-3 or TRBV12-4 and TRBJ1-2, with TRBD1 as a possible D gene (5 bases). The CDR3 runs 13 residues. Trimming took off 3 bases at V and 7 bases at J, with 12 bases between the two ends. DNA of the CDR3: TGTGCCAGCAGTTTTTGGGGGTTGCGTGGCTACACCTTC. This translates into CASSFWGLRGYTF.

This clonotype showed up many times. This chain joins TRBV5-1 and TRBJ2-2, with 7 bases fitting TRBD1. Trimming removed 1 base from V and 5 bases from J; junction bases left unmatched: 11. This CDR3 is 17 amino acids long. Per germline, CDR1 SGHRS and CDR2 YFSETQ. CDR3 residues: CASSLPPQTGMTGELFF. The CDR3 DNA reads as TGCGCCAGCAGCTTGCCCCCACAGACAGGGATGACCGGGGAGCTGTTTTTT.

The chain recombines TRBV18 with TRBJ1-1; perhaps TRBD1 as D (5 bases). Germline V gives CDR1 KGHSH, CDR2 LQKENI. Trimming pared 3 bases from V and 5 bases from J, leaving 22 bases between. This CDR3 is 17 amino acids long. This CDR3 reads CASSPTVGGERGTEAFF. In nucleotides, the CDR3 is TGTGCCAGCTCACCCACCGTTGGAGGGGAGAGGGGTACTGAAGCTTTCTTT. The full variable domain, with the rest looked up from reference TRBV18 and TRBJ1-1, is NAGVMQNPRHLVRRRGQEARLRCSPMKGHSHVYWYRQLPEEGLKFMVYLQKENIIDESGMPKERFSAEFPKEGPSILRIQQVVRGDSAAYFCASSPTVGGERGTEAFFGQGTRLTVV.

By sample fraction, this clonotype is medium-sized. The genes are TRBV12-3 or TRBV12-4 and TRBJ1-1; 7 nucleotides line up with TRBD1. Trimming removed 7 bases from V and 7 bases from J; junction bases left unmatched: 3. The CDR3 covers 11 residues. The CDR3, as DNA: TGTGCCAGCAATAACAGGGGTGAAGCTTTCTTT. Its protein is CASNNRGEAFF.

The rearrangement links TRBV7-9 to TRBJ1-1; the D is unclear. Trimming removed 1 base from V and 6 bases from J, with 15 bases in between. The CDR3 spans 15 residues. CDR1 is SEHNR, CDR2 FQNEAQ, per germline (reference sequence). CDR3 in amino acids: CASSLGRALISEAFF. The CDR3 nucleotides are TGTGCCAGCAGCTTAGGACGCGCGTTAATCTCTGAAGCTTTCTTT.

The rearrangement uses TRBV15 and TRBJ1-5; no definite D call. CDR3 length: 14 amino acids. Germline-derived CDR1 and CDR2 are LNHNV and YYDKDF (reference sequence). Trimming stripped 0 bases from V and 2 bases from J, with 5 bases between. The CDR3 nucleotides read TGTGCCACCAGCAGAGATAAGGGCAATCAGCCCCAGCATTTT. This codes for CATSRDKGNQPQHF.

The J gene is TRBJ2-7, the V gene TRBV7-2, with unresolved D. V was clipped by 6 bases and J by 4 bases, with 10 bases between them. Germline lookup yields CDR1 SGHTA and CDR2 FQGNSA. There are 12 residues in the CDR3. The CDR3 DNA follows: TGTGCCAGCAGTCCCTACCTTTACGAGCAGTACTTC. Amino acids: CASSPYLYEQYF.